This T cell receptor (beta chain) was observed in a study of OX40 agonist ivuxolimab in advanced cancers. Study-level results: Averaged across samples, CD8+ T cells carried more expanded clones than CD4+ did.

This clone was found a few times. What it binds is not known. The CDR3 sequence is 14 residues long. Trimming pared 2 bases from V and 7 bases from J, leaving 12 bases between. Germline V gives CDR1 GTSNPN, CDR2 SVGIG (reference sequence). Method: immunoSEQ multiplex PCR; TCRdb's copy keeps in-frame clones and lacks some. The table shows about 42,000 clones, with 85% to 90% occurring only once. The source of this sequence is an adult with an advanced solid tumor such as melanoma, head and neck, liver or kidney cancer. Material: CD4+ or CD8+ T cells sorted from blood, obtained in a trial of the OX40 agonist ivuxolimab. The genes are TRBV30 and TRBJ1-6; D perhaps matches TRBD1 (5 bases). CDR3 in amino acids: CAWSNGALNSPLHF. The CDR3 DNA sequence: TGTGCCTGGAGTAATGGGGCATTGAATTCACCCCTCCACTTT.